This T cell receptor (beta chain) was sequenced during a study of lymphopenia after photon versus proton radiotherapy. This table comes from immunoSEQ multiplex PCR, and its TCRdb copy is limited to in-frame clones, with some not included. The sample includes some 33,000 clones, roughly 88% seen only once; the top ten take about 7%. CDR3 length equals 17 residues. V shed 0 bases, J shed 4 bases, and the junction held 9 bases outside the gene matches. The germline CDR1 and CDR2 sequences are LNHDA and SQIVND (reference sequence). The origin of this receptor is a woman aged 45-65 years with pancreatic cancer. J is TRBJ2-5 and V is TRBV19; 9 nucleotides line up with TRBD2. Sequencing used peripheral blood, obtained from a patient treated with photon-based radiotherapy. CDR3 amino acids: CASSIEVGLAGRETQYF. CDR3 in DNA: TGTGCCAGTAGTATAGAAGTGGGGCTAGCGGGAAGAGAGACCCAGTACTTC.